A selection of T cell receptor beta chains follows, all from one sample in a study of T cells in Graves' hyperthyroidism and ophthalmopathy. TCRdb used MiXCR to reprocess the multiplex PCR reads, holding one entry per CDR3 protein. The sample has around 420,000 distinct CDR3 sequences, more than 15% seen once; the top ten hold 11% to 15%. Sequencing was performed on blood. Every receptor here comes from a woman in her late teens or twenties with Graves' hyperthyroidism. Both conserved end residues are part of each CDR3. D genes are given only for firm matches.

CASSKERERWETQYF TRBJ2-5 TRBV28 TRBD2
CASNNDRVYTRYF TRBJ2-5 TRBV28 TRBD1
CASSPSVAEQYF TRBJ2-7 TRBV7-9 .
CASSKQGWGNQPQHF TRBJ1-5 TRBV6-1 .
CASSSTRYEQYF TRBJ2-7 TRBV27 .
CASSLTADNYGYTF TRBJ1-2 TRBV18 .
CASSAHPQGSNEQFF TRBJ2-1 TRBV7-6 .
CASSSEALCWAKNIQYF TRBJ2-4 TRBV12-3/TRBV12-4 .
CASSHDRTGTYNEQFF TRBJ2-1 TRBV19 TRBD1
CATSRGQGIWTDTQYF TRBJ2-3 TRBV15 TRBD1
CSAQDRVPYNSPLHF TRBJ1-6 TRBV20-1 TRBD1